Each of the 6 T cell receptor beta chains below was sequenced from the same sample in a study of metastatic and nonmetastatic thyroid tumors. Thyroid surgery was performed in patients who had received no treatment beforehand. TCRdb redid the clone calls on the PCR reads using MiXCR. The repertoire consists of 11,000 or so clones, with roughly two fifths occurring once and the leading ten covering about a sixth. Sequenced input: tumor tissue. All receptors come from a female donor with papillary thyroid cancer or a benign thyroid nodule (not recorded which). Some clones in this sample may be carry-over from other donors' samples.

By share, this clone counts as medium-sized. The rearrangement links TRBV7-9 to TRBJ2-2, with unresolved D. V was clipped by 6 bases and J by 5 bases, with 16 bases between them. Germline V gene lookup returns CDR1 SEHNR and CDR2 FQNEAQ (reference sequence). The CDR3 is 15 residues long. The CDR3 loop is CASRPGQAGTGELFF. The CDR3 region has the DNA TGTGCCAGCAGACCCGGCCAAGCCGGAACCGGGGAGCTGTTTTTT.

This clone was observed a handful of times. V and J are TRBV12-3 or TRBV12-4 and TRBJ1-2, with 9 bases lining up with TRBD1. This CDR3 is built from 13 residues. Trimming removed 5 bases from V and 4 bases from J; junction bases left unmatched: 2. The DNA of the CDR3 is TGTGCCAGCAGTGGGACAGGGCGCTATGGCTACACCTTC. This sequence encodes CASSGTGRYGYTF.

The chain couples TRBV6-2 or TRBV6-3 to TRBJ2-5, with 7 bases matching TRBD2. Germline-derived CDR1 and CDR2 are MNHEY and SVGEGT. The CDR3 is 14 residues long. Trimming cost V 0 bases and J 5 bases; bases outside gene matches: 3. The CDR3 region is CASSYSGEGETQYF. The CDR3 DNA follows: TGTGCCAGCAGTTACTCAGGGGAGGGGGAGACCCAGTACTTC.

The V and J genes are TRBV20-1 and TRBJ2-7, with TRBD1 matching 7 bases. The germline gives CDR1 DFQATT, CDR2 SNEGSKA (reference sequence). The junction had 8 bases not matched to a gene; V was cut back by 6 bases and J by 0 bases. This CDR3 region has 14 residues. This CDR3 reads CSAQSDRASYEQYF. The CDR3 DNA reads as TGCAGTGCCCAGTCCGACAGGGCCTCCTACGAGCAGTACTTC.

V usage is TRBV6-1 and J usage is TRBJ2-7; no firm D call. V lost 5 bases, J lost 4 bases, and 15 bases lay in between. The germline V gene has CDR1 MNHNS and CDR2 SASEGT. The CDR3 consists of 14 residues. CDR3 DNA sequence: TGTGCCAGCAGTTCTTACGACGGATTTTACGAGCAGTACTTC. It specifies CASSSYDGFYEQYF.

V gene TRBV27 combines with J gene TRBJ1-2; no clear D. The germline V and J ends were trimmed by 2 bases and 1 base, with 14 bases remaining between them. CDR3 length: 16 residues. In germline, CDR1 is MNHEY, CDR2 SMNVEV (reference sequence). This CDR3 reads CASSLGSGVGNYGYTF. The CDR3 DNA reads as TGTGCCAGCAGTTTAGGGTCCGGGGTTGGTAACTATGGCTACACCTTC.